The present TCR beta chain was sequenced within a study of naive and memory T cell subsets. The beta constant-region primer was an equimolar mix of two oligonucleotides covering TRBC1 and TRBC2. A 12-nucleotide UMI and the SP2 primer were added to the cDNA 3' end by oligonucleotide ligation. TCRdb passed the UMI-ligation and nested PCR reads through MiXCR, listing each CDR3 protein once. The sample lists about 5,400 distinct CDR3 sequences; around 7% were seen once. Study-level results: Over 95% of naive TCR sequences appeared only once, unlike memory subsets. Diversity fell and Gini index rose from naive through CM, EM, EMRA.

EMRA cells were CD45RA+CD27-, and effector memory cells CD45RA-CD27-. The CDR3 extends over 11 amino acids. V gave up 7 bases and J gave up 2 bases, with 7 bases separating them. CDR1 is SQVTM, CDR2 ANQGSEA, per germline. This clonotype was seen at least ten times. As yet, its antigen is unknown. This chain joins TRBV29-1 and TRBJ2-3; D gene unclear. The receptor comes from a human donor in good health. The source material was effector memory CD8+ T cells from blood. Stated subset: effector memory, CD45RA- CD27-. CDR3 nucleotides: TGCAGCGCCCGGGCCACAGATACGCAGTATTTT. Its translation: CSARATDTQYF.